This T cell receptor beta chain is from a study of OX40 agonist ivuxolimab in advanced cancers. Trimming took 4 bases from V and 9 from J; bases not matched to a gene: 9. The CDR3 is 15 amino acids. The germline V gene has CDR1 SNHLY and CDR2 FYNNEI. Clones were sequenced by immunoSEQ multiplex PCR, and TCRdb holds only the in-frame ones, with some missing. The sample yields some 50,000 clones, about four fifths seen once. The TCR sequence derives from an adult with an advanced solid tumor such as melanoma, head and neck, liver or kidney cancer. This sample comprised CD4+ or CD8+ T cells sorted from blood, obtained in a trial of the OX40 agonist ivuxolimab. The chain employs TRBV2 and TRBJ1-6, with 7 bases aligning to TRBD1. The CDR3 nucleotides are TGTGCCAGCAGTGTCCTCGGGACAGTTGGTTCACCCCTCCACTTT. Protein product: CASSVLGTVGSPLHF. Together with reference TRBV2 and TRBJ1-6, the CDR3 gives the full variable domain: EPEVTQTPSHQVTQMGQEVILRCVPISNHLYFYWYRQILGQKVEFLVSFYNNEISEKSEIFDDQFSVERPDGSNFTLKIRSTKLEDSAMYFCASSVLGTVGSPLHFGNGTRLTVT.